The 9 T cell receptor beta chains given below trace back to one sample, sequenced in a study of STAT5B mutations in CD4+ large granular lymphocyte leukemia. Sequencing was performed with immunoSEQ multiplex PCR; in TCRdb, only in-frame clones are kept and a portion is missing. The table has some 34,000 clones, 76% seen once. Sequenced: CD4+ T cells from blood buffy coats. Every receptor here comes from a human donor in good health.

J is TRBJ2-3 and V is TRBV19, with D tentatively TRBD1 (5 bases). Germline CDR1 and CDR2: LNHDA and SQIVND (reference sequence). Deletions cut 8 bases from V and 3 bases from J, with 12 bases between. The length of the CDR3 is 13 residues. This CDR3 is CASGDRFTDTQYF. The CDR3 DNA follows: TGTGCCAGTGGAGACAGATTTACAGATACGCAGTATTTT.

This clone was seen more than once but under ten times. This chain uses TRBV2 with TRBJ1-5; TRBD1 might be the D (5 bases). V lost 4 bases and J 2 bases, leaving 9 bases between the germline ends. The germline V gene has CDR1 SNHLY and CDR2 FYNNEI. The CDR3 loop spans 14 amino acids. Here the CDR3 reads CASSAPGRNQPQHF. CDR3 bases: TGTGCCAGCAGTGCCCCAGGGCGCAATCAGCCCCAGCATTTT.

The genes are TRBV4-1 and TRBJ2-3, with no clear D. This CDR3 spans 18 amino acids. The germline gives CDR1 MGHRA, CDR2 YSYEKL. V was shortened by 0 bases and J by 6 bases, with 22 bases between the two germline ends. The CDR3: CASSQDFQSGSSRDTQYF. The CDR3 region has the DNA TGCGCCAGCAGCCAAGATTTCCAGTCGGGTAGTAGTCGCGATACGCAGTATTTT.

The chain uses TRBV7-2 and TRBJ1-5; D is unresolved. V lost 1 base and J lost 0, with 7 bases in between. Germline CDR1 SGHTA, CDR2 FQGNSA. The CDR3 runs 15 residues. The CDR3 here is CASSLVSGSNQPQHF. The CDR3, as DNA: TGTGCCAGCAGCTTAGTCTCCGGTAGCAATCAGCCCCAGCATTTT.

This CDR3 is CASSPGGFSSYNEQFF. The CDR3 DNA sequence: TGTGCCAGCTCACCAGGCGGTTTTAGCTCCTACAATGAGCAGTTCTTC. The V call is TRBV18, the J call TRBJ2-1; D ambiguous. Germline lookup yields CDR1 KGHSH and CDR2 LQKENI. The V end lost 2 bases, the J end lost 0 bases, and 11 bases lay between the germline ends. This CDR3 has 16 amino acids.

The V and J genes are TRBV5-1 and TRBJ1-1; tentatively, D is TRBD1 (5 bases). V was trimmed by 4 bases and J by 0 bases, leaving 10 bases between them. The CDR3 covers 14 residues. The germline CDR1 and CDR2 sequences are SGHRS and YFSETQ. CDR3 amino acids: CASSREGLNTEAFF. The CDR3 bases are TGCGCCAGCAGCCGTGAGGGGTTGAACACTGAAGCTTTCTTT.

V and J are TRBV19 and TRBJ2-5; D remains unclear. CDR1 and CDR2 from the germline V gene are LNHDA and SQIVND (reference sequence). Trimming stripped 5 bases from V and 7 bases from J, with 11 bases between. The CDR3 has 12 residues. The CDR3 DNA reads TGTGCCAGTAGTTCCCTTTACGGGACCCAGTACTTC. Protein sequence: CASSSLYGTQYF.

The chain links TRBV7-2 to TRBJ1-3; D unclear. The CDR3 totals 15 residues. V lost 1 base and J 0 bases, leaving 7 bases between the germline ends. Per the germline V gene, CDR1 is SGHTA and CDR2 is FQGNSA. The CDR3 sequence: CASSLGPNSGNTIYF. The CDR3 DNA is TGTGCCAGCAGCTTAGGCCCGAACTCTGGAAACACCATATATTTT.

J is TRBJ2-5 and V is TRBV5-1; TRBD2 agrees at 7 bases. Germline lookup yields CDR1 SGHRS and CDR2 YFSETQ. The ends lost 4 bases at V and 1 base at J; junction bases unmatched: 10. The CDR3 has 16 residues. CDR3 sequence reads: CASSEPSGTPQETQYF. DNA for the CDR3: TGCGCCAGCAGCGAACCAAGCGGGACGCCCCAAGAGACCCAGTACTTC.